This T cell receptor beta chain was sequenced in a study of T cell clones after liver transplantation. Study results and caveats: Small, mixed patient groups and varying post-transplant times limit these conclusions.

This clone appeared once. Its antigen is unknown. Method: immunoSEQ multiplex PCR; TCRdb's copy keeps in-frame clones and lacks some. The data show roughly 70,000 clones, under 90% seen once. The clonotype comes from a human donor who received a liver transplant. This material consisted of CD4+ T cells from blood, taken before liver transplant.

In DNA, the CDR3 is TGTGCCAGCAGCCCGGGACTAGCGGGACGCCGGGGGGAGCAGTTCTTC. This encodes CASSPGLAGRRGEQFF. The V and J genes are TRBV11-3 and TRBJ2-1; TRBD2 matches 13 bases. V gave up 5 bases and J gave up 10 bases; unmatched junction bases: 11. This CDR3 is 16 amino acids long. Germline V gene sequence: CDR1 SGHNT, CDR2 YENEEA.